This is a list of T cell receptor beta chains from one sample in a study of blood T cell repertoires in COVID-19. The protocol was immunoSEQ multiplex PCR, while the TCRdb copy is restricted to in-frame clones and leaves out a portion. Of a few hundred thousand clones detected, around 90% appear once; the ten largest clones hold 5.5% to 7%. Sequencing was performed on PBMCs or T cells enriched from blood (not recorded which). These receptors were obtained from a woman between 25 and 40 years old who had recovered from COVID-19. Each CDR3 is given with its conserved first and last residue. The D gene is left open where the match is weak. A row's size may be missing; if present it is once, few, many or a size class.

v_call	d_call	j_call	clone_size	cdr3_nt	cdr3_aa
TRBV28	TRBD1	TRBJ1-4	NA	TGTGCCAGCAGCTCCGTGGGACAGGCGGGCTATGAAAAACTGTTTTTT	CASSSVGQAGYEKLFF
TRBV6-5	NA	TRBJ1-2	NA	TGTGCCAGCAGTTACTCCGAGGATGGCAACTATGGCTACACCTTC	CASSYSEDGNYGYTF
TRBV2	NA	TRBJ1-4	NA	TGTGCCAGCAGTCAAACGGGGGGCCAGGAAAAACTGTTTTTT	CASSQTGGQEKLFF
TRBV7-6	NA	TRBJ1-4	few	TGTGCCACGTCCGGGGGGGGGACGCCGGAGAAACTGTTTTTT	CATSGGGTPEKLFF
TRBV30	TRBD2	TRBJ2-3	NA	TGTGCCTGGAGTCGGTCGGGACTATCTAGCACAGATACGCAGTATTTT	CAWSRSGLSSTDTQYF
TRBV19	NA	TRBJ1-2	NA	TGTGCCAGAAATCTCCGGGACACGGGACATTGGGGCTACACCTTC	CARNLRDTGHWGYTF
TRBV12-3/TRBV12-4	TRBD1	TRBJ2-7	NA	TGTGCCACGTCGGGACAGCTATATTACGAGCAGTACTTC	CATSGQLYYEQYF
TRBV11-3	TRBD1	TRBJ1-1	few	TGTGCCAGCAGCTTAGGGGGACAGCTGAGCACTGAAGCTTTCTTT	CASSLGGQLSTEAFF
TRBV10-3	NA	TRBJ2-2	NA	TGTGCCAGCGCCCCCGGAGGCGGGGAGCTGTTTTTT	CASAPGGGELFF
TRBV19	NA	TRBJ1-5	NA	TGTGCCAGTAGTCCTTACAGCCGGCCCCAGCATTTT	CASSPYSRPQHF
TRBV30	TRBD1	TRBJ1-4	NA	TGTGCCTGGAGTGGGGGACAGGGAAGTTCGACTAATGAAAAACTGTTTTTT	CAWSGGQGSSTNEKLFF
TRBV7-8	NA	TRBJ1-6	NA	TGTGCCAGCAGCTTAGCCCCCGGGGGACTTAATTCACCCCTCCACTTT	CASSLAPGGLNSPLHF